These 8 T cell receptor beta chains originate from one sample sequenced in a study of cytomegalovirus exposure and HLA in healthy donors. PCR primers comprised 60 Vbeta and 13 Jbeta primers. The assay was immunoSEQ multiplex PCR, and TCRdb's table has in-frame clones only and misses some. This repertoire shows fewer than 350,000 clones, about 90% found once; its top ten account for roughly 2.3%. The specimen sequenced was PBMCs. All receptors derive from a woman aged 18-35 years in good health and CMV-seronegative.

This CDR3 reads CASSPWGRVGTEAFF. CDR3 coding DNA: TGTGCCAGCAGCCCCTGGGGCAGGGTGGGCACTGAAGCTTTCTTT. The chain links TRBV9 to TRBJ1-1; possible D gene TRBD1, 5 bases. The CDR3 is 15 residues long. Deletions cut 4 bases from V and 4 bases from J, with 17 bases between. Looked up from germline, CDR1 is SGDLS and CDR2 is YYNGEE. Using reference TRBV9 and TRBJ1-1 for the parts outside the CDR3, the full variable domain is DSGVTQTPKHLITATGQRVTLRCSPRSGDLSVYWYQQSLDQGLQFLIQYYNGEERAKGNILERFSAQQFPDLHSELNLSSLELGDSALYFCASSPWGRVGTEAFFGQGTRLTVV.

CDR3 nucleotide sequence: TGTGCCAGCAGCTCTAGCACTTCTGGGGCCAACGTCCTGACTTTC. Residues: CASSSSTSGANVLTF. This chain links TRBV13 with TRBJ2-6; D might be TRBD2 (5 bases). Per the germline V gene, CDR1 is PRHDT and CDR2 is FYEKMQ (reference sequence). The V and J ends lost 4 bases and 1 base respectively, with 8 bases between them. The CDR3 is made up of 15 amino acids.

This clone has a single count. The junction differs from germline at one of its ends, possibly a read error. The chain carries TRBV7-9 and TRBJ2-6; 9 bases are shared with TRBD1. This CDR3 region has 19 residues. Germline CDR1 reads SEHNR; CDR2 reads FQNEAQ (reference sequence). CDR3 sequence reads: CSSSLVRGTGSSGANVLTF. The DNA for the CDR3 is TGTTCCAGCAGCTTAGTGCGTGGGACAGGGAGCTCTGGGGCCAACGTCCTGACTTTC.

This chain connects TRBV10-3 to TRBJ2-1; 8 positions match TRBD1. The CDR3 extends over 12 amino acids. CDR1 and CDR2 (germline): ENHRY, SYGVKD. J gave up 7 bases and V 11 bases, and 7 bases lay outside the gene matches. The DNA of the CDR3 is TGTGCCGTCCGAAGACAGGGGAATGAGCAGTTCTTC. Protein sequence: CAVRRQGNEQFF.

This rearrangement joins TRBV4-1 to TRBJ1-2; D ambiguous. Germline CDR1 and CDR2: MGHRA and YSYEKL. There are 16 residues in the CDR3. With 0 bases removed from V and 5 bases from J, the gap between germline ends came to 16 bases. CDR3 nucleotide sequence: TGCGCCAGCAGCCAAGATTTCCAGCGGGCAGGTTATGGCTACACCTTC. This translates into CASSQDFQRAGYGYTF.

The chain employs TRBV6-6 and TRBJ1-4; TRBD1 matches at 12 bases. Trimming cost V 6 bases and J 8 bases; bases outside gene matches: 7. Looked up from germline, CDR1 is MNHNY and CDR2 is SVGAGI (reference sequence). This CDR3 region has 15 residues. The CDR3 nucleotides are TGTGCCAGCAGGGCCGGGACAGGGGGCCTCGAAAAACTGTTTTTT. Translating it yields CASRAGTGGLEKLFF.

The V call is TRBV14, the J call TRBJ1-2; tentatively, D is TRBD1 (6 bases). V lost 2 bases and J 7 bases, leaving 17 bases between the germline ends. Germline CDR1 SGHDN, CDR2 FVKESK. This CDR3 is 15 amino acids long. CDR3 region: CASSQYRGRGSGYTF. The CDR3 DNA follows: TGTGCCAGCAGCCAATATCGGGGCAGGGGATCTGGCTACACCTTC.

The rearrangement joins TRBV10-3 to TRBJ2-3, with D tentatively TRBD2 (6 bases). The CDR3 sequence is 16 residues long. Looked up from germline, CDR1 is ENHRY and CDR2 is SYGVKD. V lost 4 bases to trimming and J lost 2 bases, with 16 bases between them. The CDR3 loop is CAISGSGSQLTDTQYF. The CDR3 DNA follows: TGTGCCATCAGTGGTAGCGGTTCACAACTCACAGATACGCAGTATTTT.